The 31 T cell receptor beta chains listed next were all sequenced from one sample in a study of T cell repertoires in cytomegalovirus infection. One entry per CDR3 protein, called by TCRdb with MiXCR from the reads. The sample contains 150,000 or so distinct CDR3 sequences, under 20% of which appear only once. The sequencing sample was made of CD8+ T cells from PBMCs. The receptors were sampled from a human donor in good health (CMV status not recorded). Some clones in this sample may be carry-over from other donors' samples.

This clonotype came up a few times. The chain employs TRBV5-6 and TRBJ2-2, with 13 bases aligning to TRBD2. The CDR3 covers 16 residues. CDR1 SGHDT and CDR2 YYEEEE come from the germline V gene. V lost 4 bases to trimming and J lost 6 bases; unmatched junction nucleotides: 6. The CDR3 region has the DNA TGTGCCAGCAGCACGGGACTAGCGGGGTGGTCCGGGGAGCTGTTTTTT. This gives the protein CASSTGLAGWSGELFF.

This clonotype was picked up many times. The rearrangement links TRBV28 to TRBJ2-2, with a possible D match to TRBD2 (5 bases). The CDR3 length is 15 residues. The ends were cut back, 5 bases at V and 11 bases at J, with 21 bases in the middle. CDR1 is MDHEN and CDR2 is SYDVKM in the germline V gene. CDR3 loop: CASSPLDSAVNELFF. The CDR3 nucleotides are TGTGCCAGCAGTCCTCTGGACTCTGCGGTGAACGAGCTGTTTTTT.

This clonotype was seen a handful of times. The chain couples TRBV7-9 to TRBJ2-3; D tentatively reads TRBD1 or TRBD2 (5 bases each). Deletions cut 5 bases from V and 2 bases from J, with 17 bases between. The germline CDR1 and CDR2 sequences are SEHNR and FQNEAQ (reference sequence). The length of the CDR3 is 16 residues. For the CDR3, the DNA is TGTGCCAGCAGCCTTAGACGGCCGGGGCCCACAGATACGCAGTATTTT. Translation: CASSLRRPGPTDTQYF.

This clonotype is a singleton in its sample. This chain joins TRBV4-3 and TRBJ2-3; 7 positions match TRBD2. The CDR3 loop spans 18 amino acids. Unmatched junction bases numbered 9, after V lost 0 bases and J lost 0 bases. CDR1 LGHNA and CDR2 YSLEER come from the germline V gene. CDR3 in amino acids: CASSQDFPSGTSTDTQYF. The CDR3 region has the DNA TGCGCCAGCAGCCAAGATTTCCCAAGCGGGACGAGCACAGATACGCAGTATTTT.

This clonotype has just a few counts. The chain couples TRBV7-9 to TRBJ2-1, with D possibly being TRBD2 (5 bases). V lost 6 bases and J lost 0, with 12 bases in between. The CDR3 extends over 15 amino acids. The germline gives CDR1 SEHNR, CDR2 FQNEAQ (reference sequence). CDR3 sequence reads: CASRSGSSSYNEQFF. In DNA, the CDR3 is TGTGCCAGCAGATCGGGGTCTAGCTCCTACAATGAGCAGTTCTTC.

This clonotype turned up a few times. CDR3 sequence (DNA): TGTGCCAGCAGCTTAGAAGGGACTAGCGGGAGGGCCCCCCAAGGCAATGAGCAGTTCTTC. This codes for CASSLEGTSGRAPQGNEQFF. The rearrangement joins TRBV7-6 to TRBJ2-1; 16 bases are a match to TRBD2. V dropped 1 base and J dropped 6; count of bases not matched to a gene: 12. The CDR3 length is 20 residues. Per the germline V gene, CDR1 is SGHVS and CDR2 is FNYEAQ.

This chain uses TRBV7-8 with TRBJ2-1; a possible D gene is TRBD1 (5 bases). Looked up from germline, CDR1 is SGHVS and CDR2 is FQNEAQ. V was shortened by 0 bases and J by 3 bases, with 18 bases between the two germline ends. The CDR3 loop spans 18 amino acids. In nucleotides, the CDR3 is TGTGCCAGCAGCTTAGCCTCGACAGTTACTGGTCGCTACAATGAGCAGTTCTTC. This translates into CASSLASTVTGRYNEQFF.

V usage is TRBV7-8 and J usage is TRBJ2-5; 8 bases match TRBD1. This CDR3 spans 15 amino acids. The V gene end was trimmed by 4 bases and the J gene end by 1 base; junction bases not matched to a gene: 5. CDR1 is SGHVS, CDR2 FQNEAQ, per germline. The CDR3: CASSSRTGSQETQYF. For the CDR3, the DNA is TGTGCCAGCAGCTCTCGGACAGGGTCCCAAGAGACCCAGTACTTC.

This clonotype was observed a handful of times. The chain has TRBV6-5 and TRBJ1-2; the D is unclear. Trimming left V 2 bases short and J 8 bases short, with 18 bases between. In germline, CDR1 is MNHEY, CDR2 SVGAGI. This CDR3 contains 15 residues. The CDR3 DNA reads TGTGCCAGCAGTTACAAACGGGAACCCAGAGGAGGCTACACCTTC. Protein: CASSYKREPRGGYTF.

The chain recombines TRBV7-9 with TRBJ2-7; D is perhaps TRBD1 (5 bases). Looked up from germline, CDR1 is SEHNR and CDR2 is FQNEAQ (reference sequence). There are 13 residues in the CDR3. The V end lost 5 bases, the J end lost 7 bases, and 15 bases lay between the germline ends. The CDR3 here is CASSVASNREQYF. CDR3 DNA sequence: TGTGCCAGCAGCGTCGCGTCGAACAGGGAGCAGTACTTC.

This sequence joins TRBV6-5 and TRBJ2-1; no clear D. Germline V CDR1 and CDR2: MNHEY, SVGAGI. The CDR3 is made up of 15 amino acids. V shed 0 bases and J shed 4 bases, with 10 bases lying between them. CDR3 DNA sequence: TGTGCCAGCAGTTACTCGGGCTACATTTACAATGAGCAGTTCTTC. Its protein is CASSYSGYIYNEQFF.

The chain links TRBV29-1 to TRBJ2-1; D may be TRBD1 (7 bases). Germline values: CDR1 SQVTM, CDR2 ANQGSEA. The CDR3 runs to 14 residues. Trimming took off 8 bases at V and 6 bases at J, with 20 bases between the two ends. The CDR3 DNA reads as TGCAGCCCCGCGCGACAGGGTAGCGGCAATGAGCAGTTCTTC. As protein: CSPARQGSGNEQFF.

The rearrangement joins TRBV6-8 to TRBJ2-3; 13 positions agree with TRBD2. The CDR3 consists of 15 residues. Germline V gene sequence: CDR1 MNHGY, CDR2 SAAAGT. J lost 6 bases, V lost 0 bases, and 0 bases had no gene match. Here the CDR3 DNA reads TGTGCCAGCAGTTACTCGACTAGCGGGAGGGATACGCAGTATTTT. This gives the protein CASSYSTSGRDTQYF.

This clonotype was seen at least ten times. The chain employs TRBV7-2 and TRBJ2-7; D gene ambiguous. Germline loops: CDR1 SGHTA, CDR2 FQGNSA. The CDR3 is 11 residues long. Between the trimmed V and J ends, which lost 4 bases and 2 bases, there was a span of 3 bases. The CDR3, as DNA: TGTGCCAGCAGCTGGGCCTACGAGCAGTACTTC. Amino acids: CASSWAYEQYF. Together with reference TRBV7-2 and TRBJ2-7, the CDR3 gives the full variable domain: GAGVSQSPSNKVTEKGKDVELRCDPISGHTALYWYRQSLGQGLEFLIYFQGNSAPDKSGLPSDRFSAERTGGSVSTLTIQRTQQEDSAVYLCASSWAYEQYFGPGTRLTVT.

This clonotype turned up a few times. The chain uses TRBV2 and TRBJ2-7, with 10 bases that match TRBD1. Germline lookup yields CDR1 SNHLY and CDR2 FYNNEI. The CDR3 length is 13 residues. V dropped 7 bases and J dropped 1; count of bases not matched to a gene: 1. In nucleotides, the CDR3 is TGTGCCAGCAAGGGACAGGGGTCCTACGAGCAGTACTTC. Amino acids: CASKGQGSYEQYF.

The CDR3 reads CASSKGGRAHFYNEQFF. CDR3 in DNA: TGTGCCAGCAGCAAAGGGGGGAGGGCCCATTTCTACAATGAGCAGTTCTTC. The chain combines TRBV7-2 with TRBJ2-1; D may be TRBD2 (7 bases). The CDR3 consists of 17 residues. The V and J ends lost 5 bases and 3 bases respectively, with 20 bases between them. The germline gives CDR1 SGHTA, CDR2 FQGNSA. The full variable domain, rest sourced from reference TRBV7-2 and TRBJ2-1, is GAGVSQSPSNKVTEKGKDVELRCDPISGHTALYWYRQSLGQGLEFLIYFQGNSAPDKSGLPSDRFSAERTGGSVSTLTIQRTQQEDSAVYLCASSKGGRAHFYNEQFFGPGTRLTVL.

The rearrangement uses TRBV2 and TRBJ2-7; D is undetermined. The CDR3 has 12 residues. Trimming left V 7 bases short and J 2 bases short, with 9 bases between. Germline CDR1 SNHLY, CDR2 FYNNEI. DNA for the CDR3: TGTGCCAGCAAGGGCGGTGCCTACGAGCAGTACTTC. This gives the protein CASKGGAYEQYF.

This clonotype was seen only a few times. This chain joins TRBV28 and TRBJ2-7; D may be TRBD2 (7 bases). In germline, CDR1 is MDHEN, CDR2 SYDVKM. The CDR3 totals 15 residues. Deletions cut 8 bases from V and 3 bases from J, with 20 bases between. DNA of the CDR3: TGTGCCAGCCGTCGCCTTAAGGGGGGGGACTACGAGCAGTACTTC. This codes for CASRRLKGGDYEQYF.

This clonotype was detected only a few times. This chain links TRBV7-3 with TRBJ2-3, with D perhaps matching TRBD1 (5 bases). Trimming pared 2 bases from V and 2 bases from J, leaving 11 bases between. The CDR3 covers 15 residues. Germline CDR1 and CDR2: SGHTA and FQGTGA. The CDR3 loop is CASSLSGIYTDTQYF. CDR3 in DNA: TGTGCCAGCAGCTTATCAGGGATCTACACAGATACGCAGTATTTT.

V is TRBV20-1 and J is TRBJ2-1; perhaps TRBD2 as D (6 bases). Germline V gives CDR1 DFQATT, CDR2 SNEGSKA (reference sequence). CDR3 size: 15 residues. V was shortened by 0 bases and J by 5 bases, with 14 bases between the two germline ends. The CDR3 sequence: CSAREAGSRNNEQFF. The CDR3 DNA reads TGCAGTGCTAGAGAGGCCGGGAGCCGCAACAATGAGCAGTTCTTC.

This chain connects TRBV28 to TRBJ1-5, with no clear D. The V gene's germline CDR1 is MDHEN and CDR2 SYDVKM. This CDR3 is 15 amino acids long. V was trimmed by 6 bases and J by 0 bases, leaving 12 bases between them. The CDR3 loop reads CASSLAPHSNQPQHF. The DNA of the CDR3 is TGTGCCAGCAGCTTAGCCCCCCATAGCAATCAGCCCCAGCATTTT.

This clonotype was recorded a few times. The rearrangement links TRBV4-3 to TRBJ2-1, with D maybe TRBD2 (6 bases). V was trimmed by 3 bases and J by 2 bases, leaving 17 bases between them. The germline CDR1 and CDR2 sequences are LGHNA and YSLEER. This CDR3 has 17 amino acids. CDR3 DNA: TGCGCCAGCAGCCACCGTACGTGGGACTCGCCCTACAATGAGCAGTTCTTC. Amino acid sequence: CASSHRTWDSPYNEQFF.

The J gene is TRBJ2-7, the V gene TRBV6-5; tentative D call: TRBD2 (5 bases). This CDR3 comprises 14 residues. Germline V gives CDR1 MNHEY, CDR2 SVGAGI. The V and J ends lost 0 bases and 1 base respectively, with 7 bases between them. Written as DNA, the CDR3 is TGTGCCAGCAGTTACTCTGAGGGTTCCTACGAGCAGTACTTC. Its protein product is CASSYSEGSYEQYF.

This clonotype is a singleton in its sample. The chain employs TRBV20-1 and TRBJ2-7, with a possible D match to TRBD1 (6 bases). Germline CDR1 is DFQATT and CDR2 is SNEGSKA (reference sequence). The CDR3 consists of 14 residues. Trimming cost V 3 bases and J 0 bases, with 12 bases left between them. CDR3: CSARIRTDSYEQYF. The CDR3 DNA is TGCAGTGCTAGGATTCGGACAGACTCCTACGAGCAGTACTTC.

This chain links TRBV20-1 with TRBJ2-7; D not certain. The CDR3 has 12 amino acids. Trimming pared 4 bases from V and 6 bases from J, leaving 13 bases between. Germline values: CDR1 DFQATT, CDR2 SNEGSKA (reference sequence). The CDR3 sequence is CSATPREVEQYF. The CDR3 DNA reads TGCAGTGCTACTCCTAGGGAAGTCGAGCAGTACTTC.

There are a few counts of this clonotype. CDR3 sequence: CSARTGVGYEQYF. The CDR3 DNA reads TGCAGTGCCAGGACAGGGGTGGGCTACGAGCAGTACTTC. The chain is built from TRBV20-1 and TRBJ2-7; TRBD1 agrees at 9 bases. The V gene end was trimmed by 6 bases and the J gene end by 3 bases; junction bases not matched to a gene: 6. CDR3 length: 13 residues. The germline V gene encodes CDR1 DFQATT and CDR2 SNEGSKA (reference sequence).

The rearrangement joins TRBV19 to TRBJ2-1; 16 bases are a match to TRBD2. CDR3 size: 19 residues. With V trimmed by 4 bases and J by 2 bases, 8 bases remained unmatched. Germline CDR1 reads LNHDA; CDR2 reads SQIVND (reference sequence). The CDR3 coding sequence is TGTGCCAGTAGTACCGGGACTAGCGGGAGGGCGGGGACCTACAATGAGCAGTTCTTC. The encoded protein is CASSTGTSGRAGTYNEQFF.

In its sample, this clonotype was seen many times. The chain combines TRBV7-2 with TRBJ2-7; D is tentatively TRBD1 or TRBD2 (5 bases each). The ends were cut back, 4 bases at V and 4 bases at J, with 20 bases in the middle. Germline V CDR1 and CDR2: SGHTA, FQGNSA. CDR3 size: 16 residues. CDR3 nucleotides: TGTGCCAGCAGCTCGTCCGGGGCGCCAATGGTTTACGAGCAGTACTTC. Protein: CASSSSGAPMVYEQYF.

Details on this clonotype: One end of the junction is discordant with germline, which a read error may explain. The chain combines TRBV7-2 with TRBJ2-7, with D possibly being TRBD2 (6 bases). This CDR3 comprises 13 residues. CDR1 is SGHTA, CDR2 FQGNSA, per germline. The CDR3 reads CASSFRTNAERYF. CDR3 nucleotide sequence: TGTGCCAGCAGCTTTCGGACTAATGCCGAGCGGTACTTC.

There are a few counts of this clonotype. The gene calls are TRBV6-2 or TRBV6-3 and TRBJ1-1; no definite D call. CDR1 MNHEY and CDR2 SVGEGT come from the germline V gene. V was clipped by 5 bases and J by 2 bases, with 9 bases between them. The CDR3 runs 13 residues. Here the CDR3 reads CASSPVLNTEAFF. The CDR3 coding sequence is TGTGCCAGCAGTCCTGTGCTAAACACTGAAGCTTTCTTT.

The table lists this clonotype with a few counts. The chain joins TRBV11-3 to TRBJ2-3; the D is unclear. This CDR3 spans 13 amino acids. The germline gives CDR1 SGHNT, CDR2 YENEEA. Trimming pared 5 bases from V and 4 bases from J, leaving 10 bases between. Here the CDR3 reads CASSPRTADTQYF. CDR3 DNA sequence: TGTGCCAGCAGCCCCAGAACGGCAGATACGCAGTATTTT.